A selection of T cell receptor beta chains follows, all from one sample in a study of cytomegalovirus exposure and HLA in healthy donors. Using immunoSEQ multiplex PCR, the repertoire was profiled, and TCRdb retains in-frame clones only, with some absent. The sample consists of about 130,000 clones, more than 80% of them appearing once. The sequenced material came from PBMCs. These receptor sequences come from a woman aged 25 to 45 in good health and CMV-seropositive. Each CDR3 is given with its conserved first and last residue. Each record gives: CDR3 DNA, CDR3 protein, D gene, clone size, V gene, J gene. The D gene is left open where the match is weak. Some rows have no size entry. The others give once, few or many, or a class for an expanded clone.

CDR3 DNA: TGCGCCAGCAGTGAGTTTCAGGGGAATACGCAGTATTTT; CDR3 protein: CASSEFQGNTQYF; D gene: .; clone size: .; V gene: TRBV10-1; J gene: TRBJ2-3
CDR3 DNA: TGTGCCACAGGGGGCGAAACGGGGTTAGGTGAACAGCCCCAGCATTTT; CDR3 protein: CATGGETGLGEQPQHF; D gene: TRBD1; clone size: .; V gene: TRBV6-6; J gene: TRBJ1-5
CDR3 DNA: TGTGCCAGCAGCCCACGGGGACTAGCGGGAGGGAATGACAATGAGCAGTTCTTC; CDR3 protein: CASSPRGLAGGNDNEQFF; D gene: TRBD2; clone size: .; V gene: TRBV11-1; J gene: TRBJ2-1
CDR3 DNA: TGTGCCAGCTCACCACAGGGGGCAAGTGGCACCGGGGAGCTGTTTTTT; CDR3 protein: CASSPQGASGTGELFF; D gene: TRBD1; clone size: .; V gene: TRBV18; J gene: TRBJ2-2
CDR3 DNA: TGTGCCAGCAGCTTAGGTTCCCGACAGGGGGCCCGCTATGGCTACACCTTC; CDR3 protein: CASSLGSRQGARYGYTF; D gene: TRBD1; clone size: .; V gene: TRBV7-2; J gene: TRBJ1-2
CDR3 DNA: TGTGCCAGCAGCTTGATGGGCAGGGAAACTGAAGCTTTCTTT; CDR3 protein: CASSLMGRETEAFF; D gene: .; clone size: .; V gene: TRBV7-8; J gene: TRBJ1-1
CDR3 DNA: TGTGCCAGCAGTAGGACTAGCGGGAGGAGGAATGAGCAGTTCTTC; CDR3 protein: CASSRTSGRRNEQFF; D gene: TRBD2; clone size: .; V gene: TRBV6-1; J gene: TRBJ2-1
CDR3 DNA: TGTGCCCGCGTTATCCCCCCCGGGGAGCTGTTTTTT; CDR3 protein: CARVIPPGELFF; D gene: .; clone size: .; V gene: TRBV5-4; J gene: TRBJ2-2
CDR3 DNA: TGTGCCAGCAGTGAAGGACAGGGGGCGACTAATGAAAAACTGTTTTTT; CDR3 protein: CASSEGQGATNEKLFF; D gene: TRBD1; clone size: .; V gene: TRBV6-1; J gene: TRBJ1-4
CDR3 DNA: TGTGCCGGGCCGACCGGCAGGGGGCCTCACGATAATGAAAAACTGTTTTTT; CDR3 protein: CAGPTGRGPHDNEKLFF; D gene: .; clone size: .; V gene: TRBV21-1; J gene: TRBJ1-4
CDR3 DNA: TGTGCCAGCAGCTTTACAGGGGATGGAAAACTGTTTTTT; CDR3 protein: CASSFTGDGKLFF; D gene: TRBD1; clone size: .; V gene: TRBV9; J gene: TRBJ1-4
CDR3 DNA: TGTGCCAGCAGTTTATCAGGGGACAGGGGGGCTTGGACCTTC; CDR3 protein: CASSLSGDRGAWTF; D gene: TRBD1; clone size: once; V gene: TRBV27; J gene: TRBJ1-2
CDR3 DNA: TGTGCCAGCACCCGGACAGGGGCAAAGTGGAGCACTGAAGCTTTCTTT; CDR3 protein: CASTRTGAKWSTEAFF; D gene: TRBD1; clone size: once; V gene: TRBV5-4; J gene: TRBJ1-1
CDR3 DNA: TGTGCCAGCAGTGTCGCGACAGGGGGCACCTACGAGCAGTACTTC; CDR3 protein: CASSVATGGTYEQYF; D gene: TRBD1; clone size: .; V gene: TRBV6-1; J gene: TRBJ2-7
CDR3 DNA: TGTGCCAGCAGTGCAGAGAACACTGAAGCTTTCTTT; CDR3 protein: CASSAENTEAFF; D gene: .; clone size: .; V gene: TRBV25-1; J gene: TRBJ1-1
CDR3 DNA: TGTGCCAGCAGCCCTGGACGGAGGGGTATCCCCTACGAGCAGTACTTC; CDR3 protein: CASSPGRRGIPYEQYF; D gene: .; clone size: .; V gene: TRBV21-1; J gene: TRBJ2-7
CDR3 DNA: TGCGCCAGCAGCTTCGGGACAGGGGCAAACAATGAAAAACTGTTTTTT; CDR3 protein: CASSFGTGANNEKLFF; D gene: TRBD1; clone size: .; V gene: TRBV5-1; J gene: TRBJ1-4
CDR3 DNA: TGTGCCAGTCGGGTGAGCGAAAGCTCTGGAAACACCATATATTTT; CDR3 protein: CASRVSESSGNTIYF; D gene: .; clone size: .; V gene: TRBV28; J gene: TRBJ1-3
CDR3 DNA: TGTGCCACACAGACAGGGGGTGACTATGGCTACACCTTC; CDR3 protein: CATQTGGDYGYTF; D gene: TRBD1; clone size: .; V gene: TRBV2; J gene: TRBJ1-2
CDR3 DNA: TGTGCCAGCAGCCCAACAGGGTACACTGAAGCTTTCTTT; CDR3 protein: CASSPTGYTEAFF; D gene: .; clone size: .; V gene: TRBV28; J gene: TRBJ1-1
CDR3 DNA: TGCGCCAGCAGCCCCCCGGGGGAGTTGAGCACCGGGGAGCTGTTTTTT; CDR3 protein: CASSPPGELSTGELFF; D gene: .; clone size: .; V gene: TRBV4-1; J gene: TRBJ2-2
CDR3 DNA: TGTGCCAGCAGCTTGAGGGTCGTAGCGGGAGTGGAACAAGAGACCCAGTACTTC; CDR3 protein: CASSLRVVAGVEQETQYF; D gene: TRBD2; clone size: .; V gene: TRBV5-4; J gene: TRBJ2-5
CDR3 DNA: TGTGCCAGCAGTCCTACTCCGTGGTACCCCCAGCATTTT; CDR3 protein: CASSPTPWYPQHF; D gene: .; clone size: .; V gene: TRBV6-6; J gene: TRBJ1-5
CDR3 DNA: TGTGCCAGCAGCTTAGGACAGAGAGATGAGCAGTTCTTC; CDR3 protein: CASSLGQRDEQFF; D gene: .; clone size: once; V gene: TRBV11-2; J gene: TRBJ2-1
CDR3 DNA: TGTGCCACCAGCAGAGATCGGGGGAGTACCGGGGAGCTGTTTTTT; CDR3 protein: CATSRDRGSTGELFF; D gene: .; clone size: .; V gene: TRBV15; J gene: TRBJ2-2
CDR3 DNA: TGTGCCAGCAGCTTAAGGGGTCGGGAGGGCTCCAATGAGCAGTTCTTC; CDR3 protein: CASSLRGREGSNEQFF; D gene: TRBD2; clone size: .; V gene: TRBV7-3; J gene: TRBJ2-1
CDR3 DNA: TGTGCCAGCAGTTACTACAGGGGTCCCAATTCACCCCTCCACTTT; CDR3 protein: CASSYYRGPNSPLHF; D gene: TRBD1; clone size: few; V gene: TRBV6-5; J gene: TRBJ1-6
CDR3 DNA: TGTGCCAGTAGTGGCGGGACAGCCTACGAGCAGTACTTC; CDR3 protein: CASSGGTAYEQYF; D gene: .; clone size: .; V gene: TRBV19; J gene: TRBJ2-7
CDR3 DNA: TGTGCCAGCAGTGAAGCGGACAGGTCCTACGAGCAGTACTTC; CDR3 protein: CASSEADRSYEQYF; D gene: TRBD1; clone size: .; V gene: TRBV6-1; J gene: TRBJ2-7
CDR3 DNA: TGCGCCAGCAGCCTTAAGGGGGAACGGGATCAGCCCCAGCATTTT; CDR3 protein: CASSLKGERDQPQHF; D gene: .; clone size: .; V gene: TRBV4-1; J gene: TRBJ1-5
CDR3 DNA: TGTGCCAGCAGCCCACGTGGGCGCACAGATACGCAGTATTTT; CDR3 protein: CASSPRGRTDTQYF; D gene: .; clone size: .; V gene: TRBV6-5; J gene: TRBJ2-3
CDR3 DNA: TGTGCCAGCCGGGACAGCGAGGAAAAAAACATTCAGTACTTC; CDR3 protein: CASRDSEEKNIQYF; D gene: TRBD1; clone size: .; V gene: TRBV2; J gene: TRBJ2-4
CDR3 DNA: TGTGCCAGCAGCTTAGCGAGTAGAAGAGAGACCCAGTACTTC; CDR3 protein: CASSLASRRETQYF; D gene: .; clone size: .; V gene: TRBV7-2; J gene: TRBJ2-5
CDR3 DNA: TGCGCCAGCAGCAAGCTGGGACTCGTAGTGGATGAGCAGTTCTTC; CDR3 protein: CASSKLGLVVDEQFF; D gene: .; clone size: .; V gene: TRBV4-1; J gene: TRBJ2-1
CDR3 DNA: TGTGCCAGCAGCCAACTCCTGGACAGTGGGGGTGAGCAGTTCTTC; CDR3 protein: CASSQLLDSGGEQFF; D gene: .; clone size: .; V gene: TRBV4-2; J gene: TRBJ2-1
CDR3 DNA: TGTGCCAGCAGCCCCTGGGGACAGGGATACGAGCAGTACTTC; CDR3 protein: CASSPWGQGYEQYF; D gene: TRBD1; clone size: once; V gene: TRBV28; J gene: TRBJ2-7